Below, one TCR beta chain is given with its context. As yet, its antigen is unknown. This sample is part of a study of Ad26.COV2.S vaccination and SARS-CoV-2 variants. General study points: TCR breadth and depth analyses may have underestimated total T cell responses. Researchers reported similar non-spike TCR breadth in vaccine and placebo recipients. Relative to placebo recipients, vaccine recipients exhibited elevated spike-specific TCR breadth. Responses of spike-specific T cells (both CD8+ and CD4+) reportedly showed substantial breadth after vaccination.

This table comes from immunoSEQ multiplex PCR, and its TCRdb copy is limited to in-frame clones, with some not included. The sample includes 120,000 to 150,000 clones, approximately 90% of them seen just once. Germline loops: CDR1 MNHEY, CDR2 SVGAGI. There are 14 residues in the CDR3. V was shortened by 6 bases and J by 3 bases, with 15 bases between the two germline ends. The receptor's source is a human donor who had recovered from COVID-19. The sample in question was peripheral blood, obtained after recovery from COVID-19. This chain links TRBV6-5 with TRBJ2-7; the D gene is possibly TRBD1 (6 bases). The CDR3 region has the DNA TGTGCCAGCAGGACAGGCGTTTCGGGCTACGAGCAGTACTTC. This codes for CASRTGVSGYEQYF.